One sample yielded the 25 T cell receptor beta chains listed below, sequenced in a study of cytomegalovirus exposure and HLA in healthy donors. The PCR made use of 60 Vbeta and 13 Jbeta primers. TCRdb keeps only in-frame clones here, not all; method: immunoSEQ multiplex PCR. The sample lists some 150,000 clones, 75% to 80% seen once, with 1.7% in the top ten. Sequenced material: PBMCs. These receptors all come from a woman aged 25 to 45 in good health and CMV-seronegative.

The CDR3 DNA follows: TGTGCCAGCAGTTACTCTGCTAGGAGGGGACGTGAGCAGTTCTTC. This sequence encodes CASSYSARRGREQFF. V and J are TRBV6-5 and TRBJ2-1; D perhaps matches TRBD2 (6 bases). CDR3 length: 15 amino acids. Germline CDR1 reads MNHEY; CDR2 reads SVGAGI. The V and J ends lost 0 bases and 9 bases respectively, with 15 bases between them.

In DNA, the CDR3 is TGTGCCAGCAGCCTAGAACAGGGTCCCAACACCGGGGAGCTGTTTTTT. As protein: CASSLEQGPNTGELFF. The V call is TRBV13, the J call TRBJ2-2; possible D gene TRBD1, 6 bases. The CDR3 consists of 16 residues. CDR1 is PRHDT, CDR2 FYEKMQ, per germline (reference sequence). V lost 5 bases and J 2 bases, leaving 15 bases between the germline ends.

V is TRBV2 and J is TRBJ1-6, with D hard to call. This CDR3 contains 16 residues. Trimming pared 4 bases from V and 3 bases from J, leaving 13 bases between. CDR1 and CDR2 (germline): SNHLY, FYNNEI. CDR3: CASSGREPVYNSPLHF. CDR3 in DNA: TGTGCCAGCAGTGGTAGGGAGCCTGTCTATAATTCACCCCTCCACTTT.

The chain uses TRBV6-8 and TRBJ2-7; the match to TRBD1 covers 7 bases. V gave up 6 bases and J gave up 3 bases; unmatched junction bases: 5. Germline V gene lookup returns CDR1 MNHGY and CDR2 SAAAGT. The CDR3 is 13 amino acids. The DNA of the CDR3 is TGTGCCAGCAGCTCGACAGGGCGCTACGAGCAGTACTTC. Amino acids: CASSSTGRYEQYF.

CDR3 protein: CAISEDGTRGTEAFF. Here the CDR3 DNA reads TGTGCCATCAGTGAGGACGGTACCCGAGGCACTGAAGCTTTCTTT. The chain links TRBV10-3 to TRBJ1-1, with D uncertain. Trimming shortened V by 2 bases and J by 4 bases, and 14 bases separated the two germline ends. Germline-derived CDR1 and CDR2 are ENHRY and SYGVKD. The CDR3 runs to 15 residues.

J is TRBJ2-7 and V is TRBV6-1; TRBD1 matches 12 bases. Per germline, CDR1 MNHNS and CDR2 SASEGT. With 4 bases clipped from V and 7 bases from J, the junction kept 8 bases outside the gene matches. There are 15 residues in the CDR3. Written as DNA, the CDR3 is TGTGCCAGCAGTGCCGGGACAGGGGGCTCGGGTGAGCAGTACTTC. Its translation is CASSAGTGGSGEQYF.

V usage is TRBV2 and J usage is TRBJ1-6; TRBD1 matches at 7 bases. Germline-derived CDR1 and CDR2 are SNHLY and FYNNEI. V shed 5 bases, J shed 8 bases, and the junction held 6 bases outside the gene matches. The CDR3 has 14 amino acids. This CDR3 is CASSPQGKDSPLHF. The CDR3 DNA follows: TGTGCCAGCAGTCCACAGGGGAAGGATTCACCCCTCCACTTT.

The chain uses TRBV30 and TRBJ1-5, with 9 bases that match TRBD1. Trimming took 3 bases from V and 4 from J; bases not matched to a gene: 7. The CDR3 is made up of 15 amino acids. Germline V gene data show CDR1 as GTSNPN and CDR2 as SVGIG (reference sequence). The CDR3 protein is CAWSEDRGGNQPQHF. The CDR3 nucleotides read TGTGCCTGGAGCGAGGACAGGGGTGGTAATCAGCCCCAGCATTTT.

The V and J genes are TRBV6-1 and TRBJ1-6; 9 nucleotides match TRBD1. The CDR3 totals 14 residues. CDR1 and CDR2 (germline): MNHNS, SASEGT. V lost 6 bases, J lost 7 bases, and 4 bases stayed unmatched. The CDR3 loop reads CASSGTGRNSPLHF. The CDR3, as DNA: TGTGCCAGCAGCGGGACAGGGCGGAATTCACCCCTCCACTTT.

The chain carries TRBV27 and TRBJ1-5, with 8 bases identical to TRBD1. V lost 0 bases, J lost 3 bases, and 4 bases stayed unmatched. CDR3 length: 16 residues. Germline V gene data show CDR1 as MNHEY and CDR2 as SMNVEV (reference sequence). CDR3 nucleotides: TGTGCCAGCAGTTTATCTGGCAGGGGGCCCAATCAGCCCCAGCATTTT. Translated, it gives CASSLSGRGPNQPQHF.

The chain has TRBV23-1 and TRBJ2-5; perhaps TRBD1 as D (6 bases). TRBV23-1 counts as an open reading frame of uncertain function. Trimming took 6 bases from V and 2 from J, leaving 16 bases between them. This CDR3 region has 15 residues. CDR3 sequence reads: CASRPYQGPQETQYF. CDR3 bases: TGCGCCAGCAGACCGTATCAGGGGCCTCAAGAGACCCAGTACTTC.

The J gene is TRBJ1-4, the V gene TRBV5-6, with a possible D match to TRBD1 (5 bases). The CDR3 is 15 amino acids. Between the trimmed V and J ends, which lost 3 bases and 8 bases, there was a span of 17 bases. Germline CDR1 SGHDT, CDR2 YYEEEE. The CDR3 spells CASSYRSGKGEKLFF. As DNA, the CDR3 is TGTGCCAGCAGCTACAGGTCAGGGAAGGGGGAAAAACTGTTTTTT.

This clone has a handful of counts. CDR3 DNA: TGCGCCAGCAGCTTGGAGGGGGCTTGGACTGAAGCTTTCTTT. Protein sequence: CASSLEGAWTEAFF. The genes are TRBV5-1 and TRBJ1-1, with TRBD1 matching over 7 bases. V trimming: 0 bases; J trimming: 5 bases; junction bases outside the gene matches: 4. There are 14 residues in the CDR3. Looked up from germline, CDR1 is SGHRS and CDR2 is YFSETQ.

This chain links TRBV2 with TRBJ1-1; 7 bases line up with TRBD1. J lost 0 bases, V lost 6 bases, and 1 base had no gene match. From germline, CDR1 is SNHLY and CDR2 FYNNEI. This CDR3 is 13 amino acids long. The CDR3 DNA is TGTGCCAGCAGGACAGGGATGAACACTGAAGCTTTCTTT. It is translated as CASRTGMNTEAFF. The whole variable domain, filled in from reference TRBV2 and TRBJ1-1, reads EPEVTQTPSHQVTQMGQEVILRCVPISNHLYFYWYRQILGQKVEFLVSFYNNEISEKSEIFDDQFSVERPDGSNFTLKIRSTKLEDSAMYFCASRTGMNTEAFFGQGTRLTVV.

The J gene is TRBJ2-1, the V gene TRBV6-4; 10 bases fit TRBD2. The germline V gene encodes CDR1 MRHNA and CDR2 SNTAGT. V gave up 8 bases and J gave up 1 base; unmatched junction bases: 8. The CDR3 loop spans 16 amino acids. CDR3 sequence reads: CASATSGGESYNEQFF. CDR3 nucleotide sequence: TGTGCCAGCGCCACGAGCGGGGGGGAATCCTACAATGAGCAGTTCTTC.

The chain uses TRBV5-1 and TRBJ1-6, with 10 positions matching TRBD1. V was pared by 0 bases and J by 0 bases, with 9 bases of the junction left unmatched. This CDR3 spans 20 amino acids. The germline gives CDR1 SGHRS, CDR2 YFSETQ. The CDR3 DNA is TGCGCCAGCAGCTTGGGGACAGGGGGTTCGAAGAGCTCCTATAATTCACCCCTCCACTTT. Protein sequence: CASSLGTGGSKSSYNSPLHF.

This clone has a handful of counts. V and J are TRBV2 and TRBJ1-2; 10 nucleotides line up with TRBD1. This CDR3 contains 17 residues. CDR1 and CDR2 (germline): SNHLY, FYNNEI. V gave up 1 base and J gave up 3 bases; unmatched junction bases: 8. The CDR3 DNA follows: TGTGCCAGCAGTGAAGTCGGACAGGGGGTTTTTCACTATGGCTACACCTTC. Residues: CASSEVGQGVFHYGYTF.

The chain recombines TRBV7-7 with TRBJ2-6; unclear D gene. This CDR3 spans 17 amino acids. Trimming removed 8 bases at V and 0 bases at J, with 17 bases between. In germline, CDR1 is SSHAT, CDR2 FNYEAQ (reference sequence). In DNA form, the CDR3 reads TGTGCCAGCCGAGGCAGTGACCCGAGCTCTGGGGCCAACGTCCTGACTTTC. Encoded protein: CASRGSDPSSGANVLTF.

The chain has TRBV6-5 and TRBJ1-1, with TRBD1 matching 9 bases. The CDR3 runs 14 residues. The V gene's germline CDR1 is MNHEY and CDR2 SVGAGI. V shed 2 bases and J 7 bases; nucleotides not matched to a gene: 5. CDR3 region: CASSYPRQGGEAFF. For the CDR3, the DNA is TGTGCCAGCAGTTACCCACGACAGGGGGGTGAAGCTTTCTTT.

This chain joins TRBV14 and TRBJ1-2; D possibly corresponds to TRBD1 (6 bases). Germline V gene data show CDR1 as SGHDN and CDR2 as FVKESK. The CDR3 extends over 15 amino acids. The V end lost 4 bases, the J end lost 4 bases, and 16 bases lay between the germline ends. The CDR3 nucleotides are TGTGCCAGCAGCCCGCCCGGGGGGCGAATCTATGGCTACACCTTC. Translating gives CASSPPGGRIYGYTF.

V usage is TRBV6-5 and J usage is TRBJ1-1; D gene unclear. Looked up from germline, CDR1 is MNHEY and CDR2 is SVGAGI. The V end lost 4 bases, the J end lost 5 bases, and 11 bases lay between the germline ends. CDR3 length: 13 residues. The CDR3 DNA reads TGTGCCAGCAGTTCCCCCCCAGGAACTGAAGCTTTCTTT. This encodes CASSSPPGTEAFF.

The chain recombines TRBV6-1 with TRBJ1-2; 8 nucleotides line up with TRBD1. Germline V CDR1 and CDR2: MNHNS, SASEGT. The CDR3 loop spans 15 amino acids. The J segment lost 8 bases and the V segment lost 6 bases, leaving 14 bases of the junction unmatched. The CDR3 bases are TGTGCCAGCAGGGACAGGGAGGGAAAAGCGAAAGGCTACACCTTC. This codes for CASRDREGKAKGYTF.

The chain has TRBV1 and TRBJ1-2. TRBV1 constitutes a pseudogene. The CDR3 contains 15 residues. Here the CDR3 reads CTSSHTLFSRYGYTF. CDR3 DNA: TGCACCAGCAGCCACACTCTCTTTAGTCGCTATGGCTACACCTTC.

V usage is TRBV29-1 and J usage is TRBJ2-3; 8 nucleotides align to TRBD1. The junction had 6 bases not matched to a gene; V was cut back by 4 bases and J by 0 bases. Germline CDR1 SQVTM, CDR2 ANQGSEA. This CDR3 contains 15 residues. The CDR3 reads CSVVPGQGSTDTQYF. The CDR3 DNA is TGCAGCGTTGTCCCCGGACAGGGAAGCACAGATACGCAGTATTTT.

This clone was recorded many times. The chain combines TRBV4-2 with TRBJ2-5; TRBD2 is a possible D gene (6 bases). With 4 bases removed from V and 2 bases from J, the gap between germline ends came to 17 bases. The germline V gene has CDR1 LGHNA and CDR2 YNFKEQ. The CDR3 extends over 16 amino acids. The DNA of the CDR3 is TGTGCCAGCAGCCTCAGTCAGGACTACCCTCAAGAGACCCAGTACTTC. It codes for CASSLSQDYPQETQYF.